These 18 T cell receptor beta chains came from one sample sequenced in a study of blood T cell repertoires in COVID-19. The data were produced by immunoSEQ multiplex PCR, yet TCRdb's version contains in-frame clones alone and is incomplete. The data contain about 17,000 clones, 77% of them singletons. Sequencing was done on a sample of peripheral blood. These receptors were taken from a man between 65 and 85 years old with COVID-19, enrolled during active disease.

The chain links TRBV13 to TRBJ1-1; D remains unclear. This CDR3 is built from 14 residues. V was clipped by 5 bases and J by 0 bases, with 10 bases between them. The germline V gene has CDR1 PRHDT and CDR2 FYEKMQ (reference sequence). This chain's CDR3 is CASSLNSVNTEAFF. The CDR3 coding sequence is TGTGCCAGCAGCCTCAATAGCGTGAACACTGAAGCTTTCTTT. Supplemented by reference TRBV13 and TRBJ1-1, the full variable domain reads AAGVIQSPRHLIKEKRETATLKCYPIPRHDTVYWYQQGPGQDPQFLISFYEKMQSDKGSIPDRFSAQQFSDYHSELNMSSLELGDSALYFCASSLNSVNTEAFFGQGTRLTVV.

The chain uses TRBV7-9 and TRBJ1-6; D gene uncertain. The ends were cut back, 4 bases at V and 8 bases at J, with 9 bases in the middle. Germline V gives CDR1 SEHNR, CDR2 FQNEAQ (reference sequence). CDR3 length equals 13 residues. CDR3 sequence: CASSSISHSPLHF. The CDR3 DNA follows: TGTGCCAGCAGCTCTATTAGTCATTCACCCCTCCACTTT. The full variable domain, with the rest looked up from reference TRBV7-9 and TRBJ1-6, is DTGVSQNPRHKITKRGQNVTFRCDPISEHNRLYWYRQTLGQGPEFLTYFQNEAQLEKSRLLSDRFSAERPKGSFSTLEIQRTEQGDSAMYLCASSSISHSPLHFGNGTRLTVT.

The chain combines TRBV15 with TRBJ1-1; no clear D gene. The length of the CDR3 is 17 residues. V lost 0 bases, J lost 0 bases, and 14 bases lay in between. The germline gives CDR1 LNHNV, CDR2 YYDKDF (reference sequence). CDR3 DNA: TGTGCCACCAGCAGAGAGGTTGGCGACTGGATGAACACTGAAGCTTTCTTT. Amino acid sequence: CATSREVGDWMNTEAFF.

This clone was seen a single time. The J gene is TRBJ2-3, the V gene TRBV24-1, with D perhaps matching TRBD2 (7 bases). The CDR3 length is 15 residues. V lost 6 bases and J lost 0, with 12 bases in between. Germline V CDR1 and CDR2: KGHDR, SFDVKD. The CDR3 sequence is CATSRGASSTDTQYF. CDR3 nucleotide sequence: TGTGCCACCAGTCGGGGGGCCTCTAGCACAGATACGCAGTATTTT.

The genes are TRBV25-1 and TRBJ2-5; 11 nucleotides match TRBD2. The CDR3 contains 13 residues. Germline V gene sequence: CDR1 MGHDK, CDR2 SYGVNS. Trimming at V came to 10 bases and at J to 4 bases, leaving 5 bases not matched to a gene. The CDR3: CATNSGRGETQYF. CDR3 bases: TGTGCCACAAATAGCGGGAGGGGAGAGACCCAGTACTTC.

This chain joins TRBV6-5 and TRBJ1-1; D is possibly TRBD1 (5 bases). V lost 4 bases and J lost 5, with 14 bases in between. The CDR3 extends over 14 amino acids. The V gene's germline CDR1 is MNHEY and CDR2 SVGAGI. This chain's CDR3 is CASSSRSGKTEAFF. The CDR3, as DNA: TGTGCCAGCAGTTCTCGTTCAGGGAAAACTGAAGCTTTCTTT.

The chain uses TRBV15 and TRBJ2-4; a possible D gene is TRBD2 (7 bases). With 3 bases removed from V and 5 bases from J, the gap between germline ends came to 11 bases. From germline, CDR1 is LNHNV and CDR2 YYDKDF (reference sequence). The CDR3 is 14 amino acids. The CDR3 loop reads CATSSGRGENIQYF. CDR3 DNA sequence: TGTGCCACCAGCAGTGGGAGGGGGGAAAACATTCAGTACTTC.

This clone was seen a few times. The V call is TRBV19, the J call TRBJ2-7; D is perhaps TRBD1 (6 bases). The CDR3 length is 15 residues. Deletions cut 3 bases from V and 2 bases from J, with 14 bases between. The germline gives CDR1 LNHDA, CDR2 SQIVND (reference sequence). CDR3 bases: TGTGCCAGTAGTATGAGAACAGGGTCGACCTACGAGCAGTACTTC. Its protein is CASSMRTGSTYEQYF.

Comments on this clone: Relative to the germline gene, one junction end is altered; a read error may explain this. The chain employs TRBV18 and TRBJ2-7, with D perhaps being TRBD1 or TRBD2 (9 bases each). The CDR3 totals 14 residues. Germline CDR1 is KGHSH and CDR2 is LQKENI. The CDR3 nucleotides are TGTGCCAGCTCACCGGGACAGGGCCCGACTAGCGGTGTCTTC. Protein: CASSPGQGPTSGVF.

The chain combines TRBV4-3 with TRBJ1-1; D is perhaps TRBD1 (6 bases). The germline gives CDR1 LGHNA, CDR2 YSLEER. V lost 3 bases, J lost 5 bases, and 16 bases lay in between. The CDR3 runs 15 residues. CDR3 DNA sequence: TGCGCCAGCAGCCATGAGGGGGGGTCTAGGACTGAAGCTTTCTTT. It encodes CASSHEGGSRTEAFF.

J is TRBJ2-5 and V is TRBV3-1 (or the pseudogene TRBV3-2), with TRBD2 as a possible D gene (5 bases). Looked up from germline, CDR1 is LGHDT and CDR2 is YNNKEL (reference sequence). Trimming removed 2 bases at V and 4 bases at J, with 11 bases between. The CDR3 is 14 amino acids. The CDR3 DNA follows: TGTGCCAGCAGCCAACTCGCGGGCCCAGAGACCCAGTACTTC. This sequence encodes CASSQLAGPETQYF.

The V call is TRBV11-2, the J call TRBJ1-4; D perhaps matches TRBD1 (5 bases). Germline V gene data show CDR1 as SGHAT and CDR2 as FQNNGV. V lost 3 bases and J 7 bases, leaving 9 bases between the germline ends. The CDR3 is 13 residues long. CDR3 nucleotides: TGTGCCAGCAGCTTGGGGCACCGTGAAAAACTGTTTTTT. It specifies CASSLGHREKLFF. Supplemented by reference TRBV11-2 and TRBJ1-4, the full variable domain reads EAGVAQSPRYKIIEKRQSVAFWCNPISGHATLYWYQQILGQGPKLLIQFQNNGVVDDSQLPKDRFSAERLKGVDSTLKIQPAKLEDSAVYLCASSLGHREKLFFGSGTQLSVL.

The J gene is TRBJ1-1, the V gene TRBV6-5; 9 positions agree with TRBD1. The CDR3 spans 12 residues. Germline trimming cut 7 bases from V and 10 bases from J; bases unmatched to any gene: 7. The germline gives CDR1 MNHEY, CDR2 SVGAGI. CDR3 sequence: CASTPGTGRAFF. CDR3 DNA: TGTGCCAGCACCCCCGGGACAGGGAGAGCTTTCTTT.

The chain has TRBV6-2 or TRBV6-3 and TRBJ1-1; TRBD1 is a possible D gene (5 bases). The CDR3 totals 14 residues. The V and J ends lost 2 bases and 0 bases respectively, with 7 bases between them. The germline CDR1 and CDR2 sequences are MNHEY and SVGEGT. CDR3 DNA: TGTGCCAGCAGTTACAGGGGTATGAACACTGAAGCTTTCTTT. This codes for CASSYRGMNTEAFF.

This clone was found a few times. The chain is built from TRBV15 and TRBJ1-3, with 7 bases matching TRBD1. The CDR3 is 13 residues long. Germline values: CDR1 LNHNV, CDR2 YYDKDF (reference sequence). V lost 5 bases, J lost 8 bases, and 6 bases stayed unmatched. The CDR3 coding sequence is TGTGCCACCAGCCTTCCGACAGGGTACACCATATATTTT. Translating gives CATSLPTGYTIYF.

DNA of the CDR3: TGTGCCAGCGGGAGGGATACTAACGAAGAGACCCAGTACTTC. Translated: CASGRDTNEETQYF. The chain employs TRBV7-2 and TRBJ2-5, with 7 positions matching TRBD2. J gave up 3 bases and V 8 bases, and 9 bases lay outside the gene matches. CDR3 length: 14 amino acids. Germline V gene data show CDR1 as SGHTA and CDR2 as FQGNSA.

The J gene is TRBJ2-1, the V gene TRBV21-1; the D segment call TRBD2 is taken from the table without a DNA check. TRBV21-1 is a pseudogene. The CDR3 runs to 15 residues. The CDR3: CASNEPGLAGFWQFF. CDR3 DNA: TGTGCCAGCAACGAACCGGGACTAGCGGGTTTTTGGCAGTTCTTC.

CDR3 protein: CASSAGPRGTEAFF. Written as DNA, the CDR3 is TGTGCCAGCAGCGCGGGACCGAGAGGCACTGAAGCTTTCTTT. The chain has TRBV5-6 and TRBJ1-1; D possibly corresponds to TRBD1 (5 bases). Germline loops: CDR1 SGHDT, CDR2 YYEEEE. The CDR3 is 14 residues long. V lost 4 bases, J lost 4 bases, and 14 bases lay in between.